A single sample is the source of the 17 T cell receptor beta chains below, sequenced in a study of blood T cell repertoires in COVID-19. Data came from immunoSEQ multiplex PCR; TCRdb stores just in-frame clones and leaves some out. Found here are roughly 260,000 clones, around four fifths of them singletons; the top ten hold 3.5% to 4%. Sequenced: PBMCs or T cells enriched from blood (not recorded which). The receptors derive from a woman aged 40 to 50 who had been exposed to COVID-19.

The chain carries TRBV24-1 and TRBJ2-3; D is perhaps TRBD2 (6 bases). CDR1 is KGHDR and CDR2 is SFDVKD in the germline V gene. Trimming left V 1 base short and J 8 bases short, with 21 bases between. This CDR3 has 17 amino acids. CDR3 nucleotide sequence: TGTGCCACCAGTGATTTAGGACGCGGGGCACTAGGCGGTACGCAGTATTTT. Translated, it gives CATSDLGRGALGGTQYF.

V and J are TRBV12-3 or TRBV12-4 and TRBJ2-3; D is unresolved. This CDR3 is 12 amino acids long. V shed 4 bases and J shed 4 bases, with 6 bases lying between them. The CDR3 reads CASSSPSDTQYF. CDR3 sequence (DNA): TGTGCCAGCAGTTCCCCGTCAGATACGCAGTATTTT.

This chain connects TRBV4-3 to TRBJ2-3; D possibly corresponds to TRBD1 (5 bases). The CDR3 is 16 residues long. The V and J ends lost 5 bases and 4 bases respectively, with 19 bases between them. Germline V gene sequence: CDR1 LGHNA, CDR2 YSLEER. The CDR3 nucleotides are TGCGCCAGCAGCAAGGGTGGTCAGGGTGTAGCAGATACGCAGTATTTT. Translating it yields CASSKGGQGVADTQYF.

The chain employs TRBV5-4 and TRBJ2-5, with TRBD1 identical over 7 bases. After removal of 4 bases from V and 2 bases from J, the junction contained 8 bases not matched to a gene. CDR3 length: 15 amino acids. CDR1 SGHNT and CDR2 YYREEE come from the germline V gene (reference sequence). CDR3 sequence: CASSPRLGQQETQYF. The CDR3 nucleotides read TGTGCCAGCAGCCCACGCCTGGGACAGCAAGAGACCCAGTACTTC.

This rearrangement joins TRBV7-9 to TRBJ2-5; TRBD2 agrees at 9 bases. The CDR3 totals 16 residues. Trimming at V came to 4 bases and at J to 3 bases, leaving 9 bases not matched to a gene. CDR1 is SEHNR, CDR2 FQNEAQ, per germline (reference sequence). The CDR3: CASSSAAGGGEETQYF. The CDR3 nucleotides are TGTGCCAGCAGCTCCGCAGCGGGGGGTGGAGAAGAGACCCAGTACTTC.

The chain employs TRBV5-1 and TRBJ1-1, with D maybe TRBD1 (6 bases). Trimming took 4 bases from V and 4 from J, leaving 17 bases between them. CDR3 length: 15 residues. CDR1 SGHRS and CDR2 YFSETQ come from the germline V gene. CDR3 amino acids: CASSAKTGMVTEAFF. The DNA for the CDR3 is TGCGCCAGCAGCGCGAAGACAGGTATGGTCACTGAAGCTTTCTTT.

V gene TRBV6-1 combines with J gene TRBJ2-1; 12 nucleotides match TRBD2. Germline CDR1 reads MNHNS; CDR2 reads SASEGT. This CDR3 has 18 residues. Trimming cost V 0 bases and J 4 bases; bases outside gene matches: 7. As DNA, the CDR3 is TGTGCCAGCAGTGAAGCCCCGCTAGCGGGGGGGCGGTACAATGAGCAGTTCTTC. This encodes CASSEAPLAGGRYNEQFF.

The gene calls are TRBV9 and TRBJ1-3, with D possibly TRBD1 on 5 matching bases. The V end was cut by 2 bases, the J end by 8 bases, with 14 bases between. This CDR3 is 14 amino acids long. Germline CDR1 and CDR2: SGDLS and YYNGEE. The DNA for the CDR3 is TGTGCCAGCAGCGTTCGGGGCGAGCGGGACACCATATATTTT. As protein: CASSVRGERDTIYF.

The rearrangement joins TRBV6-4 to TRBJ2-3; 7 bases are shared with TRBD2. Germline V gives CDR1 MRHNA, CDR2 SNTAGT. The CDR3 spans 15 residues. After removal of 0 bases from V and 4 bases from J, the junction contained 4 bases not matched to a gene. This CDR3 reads CASSDSRGGPDTQYF. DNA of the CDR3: TGTGCCAGCAGTGACTCGAGGGGAGGGCCAGATACGCAGTATTTT.

DNA of the CDR3: TGTGCCAGCAGTTTTCGAACTAGCGGGGTGGGGCAAGAGACCCAGTACTTC. Amino acids: CASSFRTSGVGQETQYF. This sequence joins TRBV27 and TRBJ2-5, with 10 bases lining up with TRBD2. The CDR3 totals 17 residues. The germline CDR1 and CDR2 sequences are MNHEY and SMNVEV (reference sequence). J was trimmed by 2 bases and V by 3 bases; bases with no gene match: 9.

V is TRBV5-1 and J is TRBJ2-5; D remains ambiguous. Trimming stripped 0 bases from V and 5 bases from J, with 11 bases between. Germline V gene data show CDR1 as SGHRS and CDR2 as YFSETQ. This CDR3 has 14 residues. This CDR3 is CASSLVSPGETQYF. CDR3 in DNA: TGCGCCAGCAGCTTGGTGTCGCCCGGGGAGACCCAGTACTTC. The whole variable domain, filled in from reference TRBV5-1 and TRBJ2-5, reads KAGVTQTPRYLIKTRGQQVTLSCSPISGHRSVSWYQQTPGQGLQFLFEYFSETQRNKGNFPGRFSGRQFSNSRSEMNVSTLELGDSALYLCASSLVSPGETQYFGPGTRLLVL.

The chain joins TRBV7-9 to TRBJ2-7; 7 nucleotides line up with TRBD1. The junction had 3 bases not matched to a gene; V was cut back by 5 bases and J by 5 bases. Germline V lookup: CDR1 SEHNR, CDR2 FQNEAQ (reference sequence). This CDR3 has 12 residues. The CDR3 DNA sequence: TGTGCCAGCAGCCCTACAGGGGACGAGCAGTACTTC. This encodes CASSPTGDEQYF.

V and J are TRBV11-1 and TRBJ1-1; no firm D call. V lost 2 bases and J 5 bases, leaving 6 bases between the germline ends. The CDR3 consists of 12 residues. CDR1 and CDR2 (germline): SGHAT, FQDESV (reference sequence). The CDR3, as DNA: TGTGCCAGCAGCTTATCTTTGACTGAAGCTTTCTTT. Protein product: CASSLSLTEAFF.

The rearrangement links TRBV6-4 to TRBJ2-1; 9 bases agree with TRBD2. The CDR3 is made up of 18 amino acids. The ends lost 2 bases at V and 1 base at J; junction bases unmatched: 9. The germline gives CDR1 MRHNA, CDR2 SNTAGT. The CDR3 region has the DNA TGTGCCAGCAGTGACACCTTGGCGGGGGGGCCTTCCTACAATGAGCAGTTCTTC. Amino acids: CASSDTLAGGPSYNEQFF.

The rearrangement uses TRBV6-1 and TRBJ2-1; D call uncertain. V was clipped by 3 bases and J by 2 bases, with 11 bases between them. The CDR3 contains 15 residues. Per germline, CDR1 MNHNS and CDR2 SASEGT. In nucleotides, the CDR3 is TGTGCCAGCAGTGATCAAGGCGGAACCTACAATGAGCAGTTCTTC. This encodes CASSDQGGTYNEQFF.

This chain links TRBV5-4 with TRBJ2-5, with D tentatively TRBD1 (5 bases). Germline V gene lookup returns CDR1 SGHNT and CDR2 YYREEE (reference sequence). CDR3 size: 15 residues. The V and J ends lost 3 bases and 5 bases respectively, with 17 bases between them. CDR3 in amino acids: CASSSPGHLGETQYF. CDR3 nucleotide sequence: TGTGCCAGCAGCTCGCCCGGACACCTTGGGGAGACCCAGTACTTC.

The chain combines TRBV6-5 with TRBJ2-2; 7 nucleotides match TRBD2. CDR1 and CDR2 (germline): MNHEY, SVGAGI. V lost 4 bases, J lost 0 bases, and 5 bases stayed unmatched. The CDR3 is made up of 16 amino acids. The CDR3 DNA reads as TGTGCCAGCAGTTTGGCCCTAGCGGCGAACACCGGGGAGCTGTTTTTT. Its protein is CASSLALAANTGELFF.